The source of this TCR beta chain is a study of CD8+ T cells in alopecia areata. At the level of the study: Those treated were given oral tofacitinib at 5 to 10 mg twice daily. Points from the study as a whole: Clonality in lesional scalp, especially alopecia totalis/universalis, exceeded that of normal scalp. Possibly as an HLA-related effect, TCR sharing across patients appeared less clear than in mice.

This clone was observed a handful of times. What it binds is not known. It was cDNA, reverse transcribed from extracted RNA, that served as the sequencing template. The protocol was immunoSEQ multiplex PCR, while the TCRdb copy is restricted to in-frame clones and leaves out a portion. The sample holds 150,000 to 200,000 clones; 50% to 60% are singletons and the top ten take over 12%. The investigators collected lesional scalp punch biopsies and peripheral blood from alopecia areata patients. CDR1 SQVTM and CDR2 ANQGSEA come from the germline V gene. The CDR3 extends over 17 amino acids. V was clipped by 4 bases and J by 0 bases; unmatched bases: 7.

The sample was CD4+ T cells sorted from blood, taken at week 0. The clonotype was recovered from a human donor with alopecia areata. This chain joins TRBV29-1 and TRBJ2-6; 9 positions match TRBD2. This CDR3 is CSVALAGRSSGANVLTF. Here the CDR3 DNA reads TGCAGCGTTGCTCTAGCGGGGAGAAGCTCTGGGGCCAACGTCCTGACTTTC. Variable domain in full (rest from reference TRBV29-1 and TRBJ2-6): SAVISQKPSRDICQRGTSLTIQCQVDSQVTMMFWYRQQPGQSLTLIATANQGSEATYESGFVIDKFPISRPNLTFSTLTVSNMSPEDSSIYLCSVALAGRSSGANVLTFGAGSRLTVL.